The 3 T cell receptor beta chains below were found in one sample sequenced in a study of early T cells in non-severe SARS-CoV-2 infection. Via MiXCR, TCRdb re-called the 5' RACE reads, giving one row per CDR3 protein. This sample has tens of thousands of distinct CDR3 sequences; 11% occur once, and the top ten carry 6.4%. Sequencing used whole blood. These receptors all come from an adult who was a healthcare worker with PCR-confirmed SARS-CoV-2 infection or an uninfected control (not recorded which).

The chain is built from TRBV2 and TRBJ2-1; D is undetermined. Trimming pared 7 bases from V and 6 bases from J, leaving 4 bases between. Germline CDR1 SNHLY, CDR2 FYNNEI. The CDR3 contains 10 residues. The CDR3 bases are TGTGCCAGCAATCTCAATGAGCAGTTCTTC. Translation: CASNLNEQFF.

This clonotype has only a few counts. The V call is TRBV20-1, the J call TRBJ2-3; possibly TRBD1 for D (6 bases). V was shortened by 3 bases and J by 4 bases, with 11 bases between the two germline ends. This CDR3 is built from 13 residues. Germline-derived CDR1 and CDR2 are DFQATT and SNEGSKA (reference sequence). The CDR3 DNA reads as TGCAGTGCTAGGGGGGCTCAGGCAGATACGCAGTATTTT. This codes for CSARGAQADTQYF.

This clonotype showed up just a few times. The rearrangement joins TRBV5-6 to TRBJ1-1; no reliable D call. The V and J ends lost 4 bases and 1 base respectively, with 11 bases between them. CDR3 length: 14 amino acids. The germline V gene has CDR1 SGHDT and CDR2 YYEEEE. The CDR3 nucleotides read TGTGCCAGCAGCGAGTGGACGGAGAACACTGAAGCTTTCTTT. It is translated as CASSEWTENTEAFF.